This record covers a single T cell receptor (beta chain). Its antigen is currently unknown. The record originates from a study of vaccination and CD4 T cells after COVID-19. Study in general: Post-COVID draws came a median approximately 94 days after diagnosis (range 35 to 161). Study-wide findings and caveats: Early post-infection timepoints were not included, and relatively few convalescent patients were studied. In median terms, SARS-CoV-2-reactive clonotypes went from 21 to 38, a nonsignificant rise.

Treatment noted: roughly 10-day PBMC culture with coronavirus spike peptide pools or control peptides (ViraFEST assay). Once peptide pools had expanded antigen-specific T cells, ViraFEST sequenced TCRs. The Oncomine TCR Beta short-read assay was what sequenced the DNA obtained from cultured CD4+ T cells. TCRdb re-called the PCR reads with MiXCR, one entry per CDR3 protein. The sample carries more than 15,000 distinct CDR3 sequences, approximately 65% recorded once. V lost 3 bases and J lost 10, with 13 bases in between. The CDR3 is 13 residues long. CDR1 SGHTA and CDR2 FQGNSA come from the germline V gene.

Sequencing used CD4+ T cells from blood, cultured in vitro. The chain employs TRBV7-2 and TRBJ2-1; the D gene could be TRBD1 or TRBD2 (6 bases each). This sequence was found in a human donor who had recovered from COVID-19. Here the CDR3 reads CASSLGRGGEQFF. CDR3 nucleotides: TGTGCCAGCAGCTTGGGCAGGGGAGGAGAGCAGTTCTTC.